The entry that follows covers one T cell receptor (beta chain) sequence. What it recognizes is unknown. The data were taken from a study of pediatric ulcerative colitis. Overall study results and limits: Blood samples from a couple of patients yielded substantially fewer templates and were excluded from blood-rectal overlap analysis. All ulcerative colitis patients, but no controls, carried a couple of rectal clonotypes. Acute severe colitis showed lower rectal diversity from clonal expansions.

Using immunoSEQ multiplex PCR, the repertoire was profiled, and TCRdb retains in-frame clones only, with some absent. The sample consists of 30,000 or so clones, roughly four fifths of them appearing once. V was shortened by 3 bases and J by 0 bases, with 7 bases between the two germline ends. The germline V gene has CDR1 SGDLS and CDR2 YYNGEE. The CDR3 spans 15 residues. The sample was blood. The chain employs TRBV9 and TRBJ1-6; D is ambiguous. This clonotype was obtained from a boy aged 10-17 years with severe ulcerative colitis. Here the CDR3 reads CASSAQSSYNSPLHF. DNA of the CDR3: TGTGCCAGCAGCGCCCAGAGCTCCTATAATTCACCCCTCCACTTT.